This T cell receptor (beta chain) was sequenced for a study of blood T cells in healthy people across ages. Study-level points and caveats: What prevented conclusive comparison of naive and antigen-experienced cells was that PBMCs were unsorted.

From germline, CDR1 is SGHTA and CDR2 FQGTGA. This CDR3 is 19 amino acids long. V dropped 2 bases and J dropped 0; count of bases not matched to a gene: 9. On this clonotype itself: Its antigen is undetermined.

Next came a second PCR, run for about 7 to 12 cycles, which used a sample-barcoded 5' primer along with a J-beta primer mix. From each sample, at least 2.5 million paired-end reads containing CDR3 were obtained. TCRdb redid the calling of the 5' RACE reads with MiXCR, one entry per CDR3 protein. The sample holds 800,000 or so distinct CDR3 sequences, 20% to 25% seen once. These data were also filed under a second study, of T cells of mothers and their children.

The sequence was collected from a boy aged 5-17 years in good health. The specimen was blood. V and J are TRBV7-3 and TRBJ2-1; 11 bases map to TRBD2. The CDR3 spells CASSLGLAGGTSSYNEQFF. The CDR3 nucleotides are TGTGCCAGCAGCTTAGGGCTAGCGGGGGGAACGAGCTCCTACAATGAGCAGTTCTTC.